This TCR beta chain was sequenced during a study of T cell clonality in common variable immunodeficiency. Sequencing input was equivalent genomic DNA from CVID and controls. The repertoire was sequenced with immunoSEQ multiplex PCR; TCRdb's copy has only in-frame clones and lacks some. Reported are around 81,000 clones, none seen only once; the ten largest carry about 0.8%. The CDR3 length is 13 residues. The V gene lost 0 bases and the J gene lost 6 bases, with 9 bases spanning the gap. CDR1 and CDR2 from the germline V gene are DFQATT and SNEGSKA (reference sequence). Study-level points and caveats: The cause of increased CVID clonality remains unclear without subpopulation sequencing. In common variable immunodeficiency, TCR beta chains reportedly carried fewer deletions and N-nucleotide insertions. CVID subjects shared fewer TCRbeta clones than healthy controls did.

This clone occurred many times. Its antigen is currently unknown. The sequenced fragment ends 3 residues before the CDR3 boundary, so the rest is inferred from the germline J gene. The chain joins TRBV20-1 to TRBJ1-5, with TRBD1 as a possible D gene (5 bases). The sequencing input was peripheral blood mononuclear cells. This sequence originates from a person aged 18 to 70 in good health. CDR3 in amino acids: CSARDRGGQPQHF. Partial CDR3 DNA: TGCAGTGCTAGAGATCGGGGGGGTCAGCCC.